The entry below gives a single TCR beta chain sequence along with its context. Its specificity is not known. This sample was taken from a study of metastatic and nonmetastatic thyroid tumors. About the research overall: Peripheral blood and tumor or nodule samples from malignant and benign thyroid patients were compared.

The authors' processing: The distant-metastasis classifier for papillary thyroid cancer was built from CDR3 differences across clinicopathological groups. TCRdb re-called the PCR reads through MiXCR. In this record, the V and J calls reflect TCRdb's handling and not the investigators' own analysis. Of roughly 30,000 clones detected, over 15% appear once; the ten largest clones hold 5.5% to 7.5%. Germline values: CDR1 SGHVS, CDR2 FQNEAQ. This CDR3 has 17 amino acids. The germline V and J ends were trimmed by 5 bases and 0 bases, with 19 bases remaining between them. No treatment had been given to any patient before thyroid surgery. Study results and limitations: The reported finding was significantly higher TCR beta diversity in malignant thyroid tumors relative to benign nodules, in blood and tumor.

This rearrangement joins TRBV7-8 to TRBJ2-5; maybe TRBD1 (6 bases). The TCR sequence derives from a female donor with papillary thyroid cancer or a benign thyroid nodule (not recorded which). Some clones in this sample may be carry-over from other donors' samples. Sequences were obtained from blood. The CDR3 nucleotides are TGTGCCAGCAGCATCTCCCCCGGGACACAGTACCAAGAGACCCAGTACTTC. The encoded protein is CASSISPGTQYQETQYF.